The T cell receptor (beta chain) described here comes from a study of ipilimumab plus nivolumab after autologous stem cell transplantation. Starting 14 to 28 days after autologous transplant, ipilimumab 1 mg/kg was given. The V and J ends lost 4 bases and 1 base respectively, with 11 bases between them. In germline, CDR1 is SGHVS, CDR2 FNYEAQ. This CDR3 has 14 amino acids. The data were produced by immunoSEQ multiplex PCR, yet TCRdb's version contains in-frame clones alone and is incomplete. Among more than 15,000 clones listed, approximately 79% were seen once. This rearrangement joins TRBV7-6 to TRBJ2-7; D might be TRBD1 (6 bases). The sample consisted of PBMCs, taken in a trial of ipilimumab plus nivolumab as post-transplant consolidation. This receptor was obtained from a male donor with diffuse large B-cell lymphoma. This chain's CDR3 is CASSSDRHSYEQYF. CDR3 in DNA: TGTGCCAGCAGCTCCGACAGGCATTCCTACGAGCAGTACTTC.